This is a list of T cell receptor beta chains from one sample in a study of beta chain features in type 1 diabetes. Method: immunoSEQ multiplex PCR; TCRdb's copy keeps in-frame clones and lacks some. The sample carries about 360,000 clones, roughly 12% recorded once. The sequenced sample was naive CD4+ T cells from blood. These receptors all come from a young man in good health. The CDR3 runs from the conserved cysteine through the conserved F or W. The D gene is left open where the match is weak. Size values are once, few and many counts, or a class for expanded clones, and some rows have none.

J gene | D gene | V gene | clone size | CDR3 DNA | CDR3 protein
TRBJ1-6 | NA | TRBV7-9 | few | TGTGCCAGCAGCTTAACCGGGGTCCAGACCCTCCACTTT | CASSLTGVQTLHF
TRBJ2-7 | TRBD1 | TRBV10-3 | few | TGTGCCATCAACGGACAGGGGAGCGGCGAGCAGTACTTC | CAINGQGSGEQYF
TRBJ2-7 | NA | TRBV7-3 | NA | TGTGCCAGCAGCTTGGGCCCTGACTACGAGCAGTACTTC | CASSLGPDYEQYF
TRBJ1-3 | NA | TRBV4-1 | NA | TGCGCCAGCAGCCAAAGACAGGTCTCTGGAAACACCATATATTTT | CASSQRQVSGNTIYF
TRBJ1-6 | NA | TRBV5-1 | NA | TGCGCCAGCAGCTTGGGACAGGTCAATAATTCACCCCTCCACTTT | CASSLGQVNNSPLHF
TRBJ1-1 | NA | TRBV11-1 | few | TGTGCCAGCAGCTTTCGACAGGTCGTAGCTTTCTTT | CASSFRQVVAFF
TRBJ2-7 | NA | TRBV27 | NA | TGTGCCAGCAGTCCCCAGACAGGGAGGTACGAGCAGTACTTC | CASSPQTGRYEQYF
TRBJ1-4 | TRBD1 | TRBV28 | few | TGTGCCAGCAGTACGACAGGGGGCGGGGAAAAACTGTTTTTT | CASSTTGGGEKLFF
TRBJ2-3 | TRBD1 | TRBV6-5 | few | TGTGCCAGCAGTTACGGTCCAGGGGGCTTATATACGCAGTATTTT | CASSYGPGGLYTQYF
TRBJ1-1 | NA | TRBV4-1 | NA | TGCGCCAGCAGCCAAACCAGACAGAATCCTATGAACACTGAAGCTTTCTTT | CASSQTRQNPMNTEAFF
TRBJ1-1 | NA | TRBV2 | NA | TGTGCCAGCACCTCGGAGGGGCTGGGCACTGAAGCTTTCTTT | CASTSEGLGTEAFF
TRBJ2-7 | TRBD1 | TRBV28 | NA | TGTGCCAGCAGTATACCGGGACAGGGCTTCTACGAGCAGTACTTC | CASSIPGQGFYEQYF
TRBJ2-1 | TRBD2 | TRBV7-2 | few | TGTGCCAGCAGCTTAGTCCCGACTAGCGGGGACTACAATGAGCAGTTCTTC | CASSLVPTSGDYNEQFF
TRBJ1-2 | TRBD1 | TRBV7-9 | NA | TGTGCCAGCAGCTTACGGGACAGGGATACCGGTGGCTACACCTTC | CASSLRDRDTGGYTF
TRBJ2-7 | NA | TRBV11-2 | NA | TGTGCCAGCAGCTTAGCTCTGGGAGCGTCCGAGCAGTACTTC | CASSLALGASEQYF
TRBJ2-5 | TRBD2 | TRBV5-1 | few | TGCGCCAGCAGTCAGCGGGAGGGAGAAGAGACCCAGTACTTC | CASSQREGEETQYF
TRBJ1-2 | TRBD1 | TRBV5-1 | few | TGCGCCAGCAGCGGGACAGGGGGCTATGGCTACACCTTC | CASSGTGGYGYTF
TRBJ2-5 | TRBD1 | TRBV7-7 | NA | TGTGCTAGCAGCTTAGACAGGGGTGAGACCCAGTACTTC | CASSLDRGETQYF
TRBJ2-1 | TRBD1 | TRBV25-1 | few | TGTGCCAGCAGTGACGACAGGGGTGCCTACAATGAGCAGTTCTTC | CASSDDRGAYNEQFF
TRBJ2-6 | NA | TRBV30 | NA | TGTGCCTGGAGTGGGGGAGGAGGGGCCAACGTCCTGACTTTC | CAWSGGGGANVLTF
TRBJ1-2 | NA | TRBV5-4 | NA | TGTGCCAGCAGCCCTGACACAAGCTATGGCTACACCTTC | CASSPDTSYGYTF
TRBJ2-7 | NA | TRBV29-1 | NA | TGCAGCGTTATCCCCAGGGGCCGGGGCTACGAGCAGTACTTC | CSVIPRGRGYEQYF
TRBJ1-2 | NA | TRBV28 | NA | TGTGCCAGCAGTTTTGGGCAGGGCGTCTATGGCTACACCTTC | CASSFGQGVYGYTF
TRBJ2-6 | TRBD1 | TRBV5-1 | few | TGCGCCAGCAGCCAAATCCCACCAGGGGGCTCTGGGGCCAACGTCCTGACTTTC | CASSQIPPGGSGANVLTF
TRBJ2-7 | TRBD1 | TRBV6-5 | NA | TGTGCCAGCAGTTACAGGGACAGATCCTACGAGCAGTACTTC | CASSYRDRSYEQYF
TRBJ2-4 | NA | TRBV21-1 | few | TGTGCCAGCAACGAGGAAGCTCAGTACTTC | CASNEEAQYF
TRBJ2-4 | TRBD2 | TRBV28 | once | TGTGCCAGCAGTTTCCCCTCAGGACTAGCGGGGTGGAGCGCCAAAAACATTCAGTACTTC | CASSFPSGLAGWSAKNIQYF
TRBJ1-1 | NA | TRBV27 | NA | TGTGCCAGCAGGGGCGACAGGACCATGAACACTGAAGCTTTCTTT | CASRGDRTMNTEAFF
TRBJ1-4 | TRBD1 | TRBV28 | NA | TGTGCCAGCAGCTCCGCAGGGACAGGGTGGGATGAAAAACTGTTTTTT | CASSSAGTGWDEKLFF
TRBJ1-1 | NA | TRBV30 | NA | TGTGCCTTGAATATAGGCCGGGGGAAGGCTGAAGCTTTCTTT | CALNIGRGKAEAFF
TRBJ1-1 | TRBD1 | TRBV28 | NA | TGTGCCAGCACCCTTTACCAAGACAGGGACGCTGAAGCTTTCTTT | CASTLYQDRDAEAFF
TRBJ2-7 | NA | TRBV6-6 | NA | TGTGCCAGCGGACAGTTAAGCTCCTACGAGCAGTACTTC | CASGQLSSYEQYF
TRBJ1-2 | NA | TRBV5-6 | few | TGTGCCAGCAGCCGGCCGGGACTTACGAATAACTATGGCTACACCTTC | CASSRPGLTNNYGYTF
TRBJ2-7 | TRBD1 | TRBV4-2 | few | TGTGCCAGCAGCCAAGCGGGACAGGGGACCCCCTACGAGCAGTACTTC | CASSQAGQGTPYEQYF
TRBJ2-2 | NA | TRBV29-1 | NA | TGCAGCGTGGCTGGCCAGACGAACACCGGGGAGCTGTTTTTT | CSVAGQTNTGELFF
TRBJ2-7 | TRBD2 | TRBV7-2 | few | TGTGCCAGCAGCCTTAGCGGGAGAATCGCCTACGAGCAGTACTTC | CASSLSGRIAYEQYF
TRBJ2-7 | TRBD1 | TRBV5-4 | few | TGTGCCAGCAGCTCGTACCGGGACAGCCCCTACGAGCAGTACTTC | CASSSYRDSPYEQYF
TRBJ1-1 | NA | TRBV7-9 | NA | TGTGCCAGCAGCTTATTCGGCGAGGTAGCTTTCTTT | CASSLFGEVAFF
TRBJ2-6 | NA | TRBV7-3 | few | TGTGCCAGCAGCTCCTCGGGAACTGGGGCCAACGTCCTGACTTTC | CASSSSGTGANVLTF
TRBJ1-2 | NA | TRBV6-6 | few | TGTGCCAGCAGTTATGGACACGAAGATGGCTACACCTTC | CASSYGHEDGYTF